Shown below are 14 T cell receptor beta chains from a single sample sequenced in a study of T cells in Graves' hyperthyroidism and ophthalmopathy. RNA transcripts yielded amplified TCR beta CDR3 regions. HTBI primers drove first-round RT-PCR of the TCR CDR3. Using its own MiXCR run on the multiplex PCR reads, TCRdb lists one record per CDR3 protein. The table has 600,000 or so distinct CDR3 sequences, 46% seen once. Input material: peripheral blood or thyroid tissue (not recorded which). The receptors stem from a woman between 18 and 29 years old with Graves' hyperthyroidism.

The chain links TRBV20-1 to TRBJ1-1; tentatively, D is TRBD1 (5 bases). CDR1 and CDR2 from the germline V gene are DFQATT and SNEGSKA (reference sequence). The CDR3 has 16 amino acids. The V end was cut by 4 bases, the J end by 0 bases, with 18 bases between. The CDR3 loop is CSAIRLNRFMNTEAFF. CDR3 in DNA: TGCAGTGCTATACGATTAAACAGGTTTATGAACACTGAAGCTTTCTTT.

About this clonotype: A much larger clonotype is one base distant, so this may be a read error. The rearrangement uses TRBV7-6 and TRBJ2-5; a weak D match, TRBD1 (6 bases). The CDR3 length is 14 residues. Germline lookup yields CDR1 SGHVS and CDR2 FNYEAQ. CDR3 residues: CAGSLGWDTETQYF. The CDR3, as DNA: TGTGCCGGCAGCTTAGGGTGGGACACCGAGACCCAGTACTTC.

In regard to this clonotype: The germline gene is not matched at one end of the junction; a read error may be the cause. V usage is TRBV6-1 and J usage is TRBJ2-2, with D possibly being TRBD1 or TRBD2 (5 bases each). Germline CDR1 reads MNHNS; CDR2 reads SASEGT. The CDR3 consists of 14 residues. This chain's CDR3 is CDSNGGADTGELFF. The CDR3 DNA reads TGTGACAGCAATGGGGGAGCCGACACCGGGGAGCTGTTTTTT.

This chain joins TRBV25-1 and TRBJ2-7, with a weak D call TRBD2 (6 bases). The CDR3 is made up of 13 amino acids. Germline V gene data show CDR1 as MGHDK and CDR2 as SYGVNS. The CDR3 region is CARDPRGIYEQYF. CDR3 nucleotide sequence: TGTGCTAGAGACCCCCGGGGGATCTACGAGCAGTACTTC.

This CDR3 is CATSEQGAEETQYF. In DNA form, the CDR3 reads TGTGCCACCAGTGAACAGGGGGCGGAAGAGACCCAGTACTTC. The chain employs TRBV24-1 and TRBJ2-5; 9 bases map to TRBD1. This CDR3 is 14 amino acids long. V shed 4 bases, J shed 3 bases, and the junction held 2 bases outside the gene matches. From germline, CDR1 is KGHDR and CDR2 SFDVKD.

The gene calls are TRBV12-3 or TRBV12-4 and TRBJ2-7; D gene ambiguous. This CDR3 spans 12 amino acids. V lost 6 bases to trimming and J lost 5 bases, with 11 bases between them. The CDR3 is CASRVSSNEQYF. DNA of the CDR3: TGTGCCAGCAGAGTTAGTAGTAACGAGCAGTACTTC.

The table lists this clonotype with a few counts. V is TRBV7-4 and J is TRBJ1-1, with TRBD1 identical over 9 bases. Trimming cost V 5 bases and J 0 bases; bases outside gene matches: 4. Germline V gene lookup returns CDR1 SGHVT and CDR2 SQSDAQ. This CDR3 is 15 amino acids long. CDR3 sequence reads: CASSKQGAMNTEAFF. In DNA, the CDR3 is TGTGCCAGCAGCAAACAGGGGGCCATGAACACTGAAGCTTTCTTT.

This chain links TRBV20-1 with TRBJ1-1, with 9 bases fitting TRBD1. V was pared by 0 bases and J by 0 bases, with 5 bases of the junction left unmatched. Germline CDR1 DFQATT, CDR2 SNEGSKA (reference sequence). The CDR3 extends over 16 amino acids. The CDR3 loop is CSARDPTGGVNTEAFF. The CDR3 DNA sequence: TGCAGTGCTAGAGATCCTACAGGGGGCGTGAACACTGAAGCTTTCTTT.

This clonotype has a handful of counts. The rearrangement links TRBV19 to TRBJ1-4, with D hard to call. V dropped 11 bases and J dropped 4 bases, with 17 bases sitting between them. Germline loops: CDR1 LNHDA, CDR2 SQIVND (reference sequence). CDR3 size: 14 residues. The CDR3 DNA follows: TGTGCCGTAAAAGAGCCAGGACTTAATGAAAAACTGTTTTTT. Its translation is CAVKEPGLNEKLFF.

This clonotype was seen at least ten times. The genes are TRBV29-1 and TRBJ2-7, with D perhaps matching TRBD2 (6 bases). This CDR3 comprises 12 residues. In germline, CDR1 is SQVTM, CDR2 ANQGSEA. V lost 4 bases and J 7 bases, leaving 14 bases between the germline ends. The CDR3 nucleotides read TGCAGCGTTGGTGTAACCGCGGGGGAGCAGTACTTC. It encodes CSVGVTAGEQYF.

The gene calls are TRBV7-2 and TRBJ1-5; TRBD1 agrees at 7 bases. V lost 2 bases and J lost 4; bases outside the gene matches: 5. Looked up from germline, CDR1 is SGHTA and CDR2 is FQGNSA. The CDR3 covers 15 residues. CDR3 sequence (DNA): TGTGCCAGCAGCTTATGGGCAGGGGGAAATCAGCCCCAGCATTTT. Translating it yields CASSLWAGGNQPQHF.

This rearrangement joins TRBV29-1 to TRBJ1-4; TRBD1 matches at 10 bases. The CDR3 runs 14 residues. J was trimmed by 7 bases and V by 8 bases; bases with no gene match: 10. Germline CDR1 is SQVTM and CDR2 is ANQGSEA. DNA of the CDR3: TGCAGCACCTTATCGGGGACAGGGGCTGAAAAACTGTTTTTT. It specifies CSTLSGTGAEKLFF.

With regard to this clonotype: A much larger clone differs from this one at a single base, so this may be a read error. The V and J genes are TRBV25-1 and TRBJ2-7; D remains ambiguous. The germline V gene has CDR1 MGHDK and CDR2 SYGVNS. The CDR3 extends over 15 amino acids. The CDR3 is CASSEYKLPPYEQYF. The CDR3 DNA sequence: TGCGCCAGCAGTGAGTACAAGCTCCCCCCCTACGAGCAGTACTTC.

This sequence joins TRBV7-8 and TRBJ1-5; the match to TRBD1 covers 10 bases. CDR3 length: 17 residues. Germline V gives CDR1 SGHVS, CDR2 FQNEAQ. With V trimmed by 2 bases and J by 3 bases, 7 bases remained unmatched. In DNA form, the CDR3 reads TGTGCCAGCAGCTTAAGGGACAGGGGAAGGGACAATCAGCCCCAGCATTTT. Its protein is CASSLRDRGRDNQPQHF.